This T cell receptor (beta chain) derives from a study of CD8 T cells in Susac syndrome. This CDR3 region has 14 residues. V lost 0 bases, J lost 7 bases, and 12 bases lay in between. CDR1 is MGHRA, CDR2 YSYEKL, per germline. When the RNA was reverse transcribed, random hexamers were used with an input of about 0.5 to 1 ug. MiXCR, run by TCRdb on the immunoSEQ multiplex PCR reads, gives a single entry per CDR3 protein. The repertoire has about 120,000 distinct CDR3 sequences, roughly 94% of them found once; the top ten carry about 0.28%. The V gene is TRBV4-1, the J gene TRBJ2-5; no definite D call. Sequencing was done on a sample of CD8+ T cells from PBMCs. The sequence came from a human donor with Susac syndrome. The CDR3 sequence: CASSQDMDWGTQYF. In DNA, the CDR3 is TGCGCCAGCAGCCAAGATATGGATTGGGGGACCCAGTACTTC.